This TCR beta chain stems from a study of neurological immune-mediated disorders. The wider study: Among some 35 multiple sclerosis patients, about 30 were relapsing-remitting and 3 were secondary progressive. Study-wide findings and caveats: Private repertoires in all groups were suggested by the absence of shared CDR3 amino acid sequences among expanded clones across subjects. Phylogenetic grouping assigned the repertoires of 18 of 34 multiple sclerosis patients to a single related-CDR3 cluster, representing a possible signature.

MiXCR, applied by TCRdb to the 5' RACE reads, yields one record per CDR3 protein. Among about 82,000 distinct CDR3 sequences listed, approximately 2.4% were seen once. This clonotype was seen ten or more times. Its antigen is undetermined. Trimming cost V 5 bases and J 4 bases, with 15 bases left between them. The germline CDR1 and CDR2 sequences are MDHEN and SYDVKM. This CDR3 contains 15 residues. What was sequenced was PBMCs. The chain uses TRBV28 and TRBJ2-1; tentatively, D is TRBD2 (5 bases). The receptor comes from a woman aged 30 to 39 with multiple sclerosis. CDR3 sequence (DNA): TGTGCCAGCAGTGAGGGAACGATCGAGTACAATGAGCAGTTCTTC. Its protein is CASSEGTIEYNEQFF.